This is a list of T cell receptor beta chains from one sample in a study of blood T cell repertoires in COVID-19. Clones were sequenced by immunoSEQ multiplex PCR, and TCRdb holds only the in-frame ones, with some missing. The top ten clones hold about 1.2% of a sample with around 370,000 clones, 88% of them seen once. The source material was PBMCs or T cells enriched from blood (not recorded which). The receptors come from a woman aged 18 to 35 who had recovered from COVID-19. The CDR3 runs from the conserved cysteine through the conserved F or W. D genes are given only for firm matches. Rows may omit the clone size; those that give it use once, few, many or a size class.

size,J,V,D,CDR3,DNA
.,TRBJ1-1,TRBV10-3,.,CAITKTGDTEAFF,TGTGCCATCACCAAGACAGGAGACACTGAAGCTTTCTTT
.,TRBJ2-3,TRBV5-1,.,CASSLAAKVSDTQYF,TGCGCCAGCAGCTTGGCAGCGAAGGTCTCAGATACGCAGTATTTT
.,TRBJ2-3,TRBV27,TRBD2,CASRPGGGPDTQYF,TGTGCCAGCAGGCCTGGCGGGGGACCAGATACGCAGTATTTT
.,TRBJ1-6,TRBV30,.,CAWTSGQVAHYNSPLHF,TGTGCCTGGACAAGCGGGCAGGTGGCCCATTATAATTCACCCCTCCACTTT
.,TRBJ2-3,TRBV6-2/TRBV6-3,.,CASSPFTDTQYF,TGTGCCAGCAGCCCCTTCACAGATACGCAGTATTTT
.,TRBJ1-6,TRBV30,.,CAWSVSSGDSPLHF,TGTGCCTGGAGTGTAAGTTCGGGGGATTCACCCCTCCACTTT
once,TRBJ1-2,TRBV19,TRBD1,CASSSYGDREVDYGYTF,TGTGCCAGTAGTTCTTATGGGGACAGGGAGGTGGACTATGGCTACACCTTC
.,TRBJ2-1,TRBV7-3,TRBD2,CASSSTPSTSGSYNEQFF,TGTGCCAGCAGCTCGACGCCTTCTACTAGCGGCTCCTACAATGAGCAGTTCTTC
.,TRBJ2-3,TRBV5-1,TRBD1,CASSLETGGFVDTQYF,TGCGCCAGCAGCTTGGAAACAGGGGGGTTCGTGGATACGCAGTATTTT
.,TRBJ1-1,TRBV6-5,TRBD1,CASSQDRAEAFF,TGTGCCAGCAGTCAGGACAGGGCTGAAGCTTTCTTT
.,TRBJ1-4,TRBV10-1,.,CAPLGAEYEKLFF,TGCGCCCCCCTGGGGGCCGAGTATGAAAAACTGTTTTTT
.,TRBJ2-1,TRBV20-1,.,CSASGGGRGEQFF,TGCAGTGCTAGTGGAGGGGGCCGGGGTGAGCAGTTCTTC
few,TRBJ2-3,TRBV6-4,TRBD1,CASSHGTGSTDTQYF,TGTGCCAGCAGTCACGGGACAGGGAGCACAGATACGCAGTATTTT
.,TRBJ1-2,TRBV3-1/TRBV3-2,TRBD1,CASSQGDRGGYGYTF,TGTGCCAGCAGCCAAGGGGACAGGGGGGGCTATGGCTACACCTTC
.,TRBJ2-3,TRBV2,TRBD1,CASSAQGASTDTQYF,TGTGCCAGCAGCGCACAGGGGGCTAGCACAGATACGCAGTATTTT
few,TRBJ1-2,TRBV19,TRBD1,CASNTGGVGYTF,TGTGCCAGTAATACAGGGGGCGTTGGCTACACCTTC
.,TRBJ2-7,TRBV21-1,.,CASSKALGRDRCSYEQYF,TGTGCCAGCAGCAAAGCGTTAGGACGGGACAGGTGTTCGTACGAGCAGTACTTC
.,TRBJ2-3,TRBV21-1,.,CASSKAKYYLLDTQYF,TGTGCCAGCAGCAAAGCCAAATACTACTTGCTGGATACGCAGTATTTT
.,TRBJ2-7,TRBV27,TRBD1,CASSLSGTGFSEQYF,TGTGCCAGCAGTTTATCCGGGACAGGGTTCAGCGAGCAGTACTTC
.,TRBJ2-1,TRBV2,.,CASIVDNEQFF,TGTGCCAGCATTGTAGACAATGAGCAGTTCTTC
.,TRBJ1-2,TRBV28,.,CASSLPPGNYGYTF,TGTGCCAGCAGTTTACCTCCGGGGAACTATGGCTACACCTTC
.,TRBJ1-6,TRBV6-5,TRBD1,CATKSGQGISPLHF,TGTGCCACAAAGTCGGGACAGGGTATTTCACCCCTCCACTTT
.,TRBJ2-7,TRBV28,.,CASSLSAGRGKGQYF,TGTGCCAGCAGTTTATCGGCTGGGCGGGGAAAGGGGCAGTACTTC
.,TRBJ1-3,TRBV4-1,.,CASSHLQGLDTIYF,TGCGCCAGCAGCCACCTACAGGGTTTGGACACCATATATTTT
.,TRBJ1-5,TRBV20-1,.,CSASTGPAGHQPQHF,TGCAGTGCTAGTACCGGACCTGCGGGACATCAGCCCCAGCATTTT
.,TRBJ2-2,TRBV7-2,.,CASSLDGQTNTGELFF,TGTGCCAGCAGCTTGGACGGACAGACGAACACCGGGGAGCTGTTTTTT
.,TRBJ1-1,TRBV6-1,TRBD1,CASSEFRGRMNTEAFF,TGTGCCAGCAGTGAATTCAGGGGGCGAATGAACACTGAAGCTTTCTTT
.,TRBJ1-6,TRBV12-5,TRBD1,CASGLVGTGGGSPLHF,TGTGCTAGTGGTTTGGTCGGGACAGGGGGCGGATCACCCCTCCACTTT
.,TRBJ2-5,TRBV5-1,TRBD1,CASSLGSAGGQETQYF,TGCGCCAGCAGCTTGGGGTCGGCAGGGGGCCAAGAGACCCAGTACTTC
.,TRBJ1-4,TRBV30,.,CAWNRGTGGNEKLFF,TGTGCCTGGAATCGAGGGACGGGGGGGAATGAAAAACTGTTTTTT
.,TRBJ2-6,TRBV7-2,.,CASSQRGGGANVLTF,TGTGCCAGCAGTCAGAGGGGGGGTGGGGCCAACGTCCTGACTTTC
.,TRBJ2-1,TRBV12-3/TRBV12-4,TRBD1,CASSGGFADEQFF,TGTGCCAGCTCAGGGGGCTTTGCCGATGAGCAGTTCTTC
.,TRBJ2-1,TRBV3-1/TRBV3-2,TRBD2,CASSPNDRGGAQGPYNEQFF,TGTGCCAGCAGCCCCAACGATCGCGGGGGGGCCCAAGGACCCTACAATGAGCAGTTCTTC
once,TRBJ1-4,TRBV27,.,CASSPTTSANEKLFF,TGTGCCAGCAGTCCCACGACATCCGCTAATGAAAAACTGTTTTTT
.,TRBJ1-1,TRBV6-2/TRBV6-3,.,CASSYSQGFAFF,TGTGCCAGCAGTTACTCCCAGGGGTTTGCTTTCTTT
.,TRBJ2-7,TRBV18,.,CASSPAGSYEQYF,TGTGCCAGCTCACCGGCGGGCTCCTACGAGCAGTACTTC
few,TRBJ2-7,TRBV30,.,CAWSGSPGGRYEQYF,TGTGCCTGGAGTGGTTCCCCCGGGGGTCGCTACGAGCAGTACTTC
.,TRBJ1-2,TRBV4-1,.,CASSQTEGFGYTF,TGCGCCAGCAGCCAAACGGAGGGGTTTGGCTACACCTTC
.,TRBJ1-2,TRBV24-1,TRBD1,CATSGAEGTGVSGYTF,TGTGCCACCAGTGGGGCCGAAGGGACAGGGGTGAGTGGCTACACCTTC